This record concerns one T cell receptor beta chain sequence. These data belong to a study of shared clonotypes between healthy human individuals. Clones were sequenced by immunoSEQ multiplex PCR, and TCRdb holds only the in-frame ones, with some missing. The repertoire holds roughly 2,300,000 clones, with just under 95% as singletons. Germline V gene data show CDR1 as SGHTA and CDR2 as FQGNSA. V lost 5 bases, J lost 11 bases, and 15 bases lay in between. The CDR3 consists of 12 residues. This chain links TRBV7-2 with TRBJ1-1, with a tentative D call TRBD1 (5 bases). The receptor was isolated from a man between 18 and 35 years old in good health. Some clones in this sample may be carry-over from other donors' samples. The sample comprised naive CD4+ T cells from PBMCs. Sample subset: CD45RA+ positively selected. The CDR3 loop is CASSPTQGGAFF. DNA for the CDR3: TGTGCCAGCAGCCCTACGCAGGGAGGGGCTTTCTTT. Variable domain in full (rest from reference TRBV7-2 and TRBJ1-1): GAGVSQSPSNKVTEKGKDVELRCDPISGHTALYWYRQSLGQGLEFLIYFQGNSAPDKSGLPSDRFSAERTGGSVSTLTIQRTQQEDSAVYLCASSPTQGGAFFGQGTRLTVV.